These T cell receptor beta chains were read from a single sample in a study of identical twins. TCRdb re-analysed the 5' RACE reads in MiXCR, keeping a single row per CDR3 protein. This sample has a few hundred thousand distinct CDR3 sequences, with approximately 9.6% found just once. These sequences were also reported in another study, on yellow fever vaccine responses in identical twins.

Sequencing was done on a sample of PBMCs. Receptors were obtained from a woman between 18 and 29 years old in good health. Both conserved end residues are part of each CDR3. Fields, in order: V gene, J gene, clone size, D gene, CDR3 length, CDR3 protein, CDR3 DNA. D genes are given only for firm matches. Only part of the rows carry a size: once, few, many, or a class if the clone is expanded.

>TRBV5-6|TRBJ2-2|few|TRBD1|18
CASSLVPGTGLTTGELFF
TGTGCCAGCAGCCTGGTACCCGGGACAGGGTTGACCACCGGGGAGCTGTTTTTT
>TRBV2|TRBJ2-7|NA|TRBD2|13
CASSALAGDTPYF
TGTGCCAGCAGTGCGCTAGCGGGAGATACCCCGTACTTC
>TRBV12-3/TRBV12-4|TRBJ2-3|NA|NA|15
CASTIRSDYTDTQYF
TGTGCCAGCACCATTAGGTCGGACTACACAGATACGCAGTATTTT
>TRBV12-3/TRBV12-4|TRBJ2-1|few|NA|13
CASTIPGYNEQFF
TGTGCCAGCACTATTCCCGGCTACAATGAGCAGTTCTTC
>TRBV7-2|TRBJ2-5|many|NA|13
CASSLAWQGTQYF
TGTGCCAGCAGCTTAGCCTGGCAGGGGACCCAGTACTTC
>TRBV9|TRBJ2-3|NA|NA|15
CASSVVGGRGDTQYF
TGTGCCAGCAGCGTTGTTGGGGGGCGCGGTGATACGCAGTATTTT
>TRBV6-5|TRBJ2-7|NA|NA|12
CASTHEAGEQYF
TGTGCCAGCACCCACGAGGCGGGCGAGCAGTACTTC
>TRBV7-9|TRBJ2-7|NA|NA|15
CASSLDPGEVIEQYF
TGTGCCAGCAGCTTAGACCCAGGGGAGGTCATCGAGCAGTACTTC
>TRBV7-9|TRBJ1-4|few|NA|17
CASSLVQGPATNEKLFF
TGTGCCAGCAGCTTAGTTCAGGGGCCGGCAACTAATGAAAAACTGTTTTTT
>TRBV7-3|TRBJ2-1|few|NA|13
CASSSAGSGEQFF
TGTGCCAGCAGTTCCGCGGGGAGCGGAGAGCAGTTCTTC
>TRBV7-2|TRBJ2-7|few|NA|15
CASSPSEKRSYEQYF
TGTGCCAGCAGCCCTAGCGAGAAACGCTCCTACGAGCAGTACTTC
>TRBV29-1|TRBJ2-3|NA|NA|12
CSIRDHTDTQYF
TGCAGCATCCGGGACCACACAGATACGCAGTATTTT
>TRBV7-2|TRBJ2-1|NA|TRBD2|16
CASSAPGLAAYNEQFF
TGTGCCAGCAGCGCACCGGGACTAGCGGCCTACAATGAGCAGTTCTTC
>TRBV10-3|TRBJ2-1|NA|NA|16
CAISESGGGAYNEQFF
TGTGCCATCAGTGAGTCGGGAGGGGGGGCCTACAATGAGCAGTTCTTC
>TRBV5-1|TRBJ2-2|few|TRBD1|14
CASSLGTDTGELFF
TGCGCCAGCAGCCTCGGGACAGACACCGGGGAGCTGTTTTTT
>TRBV11-2|TRBJ2-7|NA|TRBD2|14
CASSFSGRTYEQYF
TGTGCCAGCAGCTTTAGCGGGAGGACATACGAGCAGTACTTC
>TRBV7-3|TRBJ2-1|few|TRBD2|16
CASSPAAGVTYNEQFF
TGTGCCAGCAGCCCTGCGGCGGGGGTGACCTACAATGAGCAGTTCTTC
>TRBV15|TRBJ2-3|many|NA|14
CATSRLTGTDTQYF
TGTGCCACCAGCAGGCTGACTGGCACAGATACGCAGTATTTT
>TRBV6-2/TRBV6-3|TRBJ2-1|NA|TRBD2|18
CASSYSRQTGTIYNEQFF
TGTGCCAGCAGTTACTCACGACAGACCGGGACTATATACAATGAGCAGTTCTTC
>TRBV9|TRBJ2-1|many|TRBD2|16
CASSVGRTRLEDEQFF
TGTGCCAGCAGCGTTGGGAGGACTAGGCTGGAGGATGAGCAGTTCTTC
>TRBV12-3/TRBV12-4|TRBJ2-2|many|NA|11
CASSRVEELFF
TGTGCCAGCAGTCGAGTTGAGGAGCTGTTTTTT
>TRBV11-2|TRBJ2-7|NA|NA|14
CASSLRPSGVEQYF
TGTGCCAGCAGCTTACGACCTTCGGGGGTCGAGCAGTACTTC
>TRBV9|TRBJ2-1|few|NA|16
CASSVLPEGEYNEQFF
TGTGCCAGCAGCGTCCTCCCCGAGGGGGAGTACAATGAGCAGTTCTTC
>TRBV20-1|TRBJ2-7|NA|TRBD2|14
CSEELAGDSYEQYF
TGCAGTGAGGAATTAGCGGGGGATTCCTACGAGCAGTACTTC
>TRBV2|TRBJ2-2|few|TRBD2|15
CASSEVAGASGELFF
TGTGCCAGCAGTGAAGTAGCGGGAGCCTCAGGGGAGCTGTTTTTT
>TRBV4-2|TRBJ2-2|NA|NA|18
CASSQDRPGADYTGELFF
TGTGCCAGCAGCCAAGATCGTCCGGGGGCGGACTACACCGGGGAGCTGTTTTTT
>TRBV7-2|TRBJ2-3|few|NA|15
CASSLASLSSDTQYF
TGTGCCAGCAGCTTAGCATCCCTTTCCTCCGATACGCAGTATTTT
>TRBV6-2/TRBV6-3|TRBJ2-1|few|TRBD2|17
CASSYSLAGGPDNEQFF
TGTGCCAGCAGTTACTCACTAGCGGGAGGGCCTGACAATGAGCAGTTCTTC
>TRBV6-1|TRBJ1-6|NA|NA|14
CASSRRTSEAPLHF
TGTGCCAGCAGTCGCCGTACCAGTGAGGCACCCCTCCACTTT
>TRBV7-9|TRBJ2-7|many|NA|15
CASSPRQKVTYEQYF
TGTGCCAGCAGCCCGCGACAGAAGGTAACCTACGAGCAGTACTTC
>TRBV29-1|TRBJ2-2|NA|NA|14
CSVGGGPNTGELFF
TGCAGCGTTGGGGGGGGCCCAAACACCGGGGAGCTGTTTTTT
>TRBV15|TRBJ2-3|few|TRBD2|18
CATSRRTSGGARPDTQYF
TGTGCCACCAGCAGAAGGACTAGCGGGGGGGCCCGCCCAGATACGCAGTATTTT
>TRBV2|TRBJ2-5|few|NA|16
CASRDLRSGAGETQYF
TGTGCCAGCAGGGACCTTCGGTCGGGCGCGGGAGAGACCCAGTACTTC
>TRBV2|TRBJ2-3|NA|TRBD2|16
CAGKGLAGGATDTQYF
TGTGCCGGGAAGGGACTAGCGGGAGGGGCGACAGATACGCAGTATTTT
>TRBV18|TRBJ1-2|few|NA|14
CASSPGWTVHGYTF
TGTGCCAGCTCACCGGGCTGGACAGTCCATGGCTACACCTTC
>TRBV4-1|TRBJ2-1|few|NA|14
CASSQETGRDEQFF
TGCGCCAGCAGCCAAGAAACAGGGAGGGATGAGCAGTTCTTC
>TRBV6-1|TRBJ2-7|many|NA|13
CASSEGFSYEQYF
TGTGCCAGCAGTGAAGGTTTTAGCTACGAGCAGTACTTC
>TRBV14|TRBJ2-3|few|NA|16
CASSLTGLPGEDTQYF
TGTGCCAGCAGCCTCACAGGGCTACCCGGGGAAGATACGCAGTATTTT
>TRBV29-1|TRBJ1-4|few|TRBD1|13
CSIWTGHNEKLFF
TGCAGCATTTGGACAGGGCATAATGAAAAACTGTTTTTT
>TRBV27|TRBJ2-7|NA|TRBD2|17
CASSLSILAGTPYEQYF
TGTGCCAGCAGTTTATCGATACTAGCGGGGACCCCCTACGAGCAGTACTTC
>TRBV11-3|TRBJ2-3|few|NA|16
CASSPRGGETADTQYF
TGTGCCAGCAGCCCAAGGGGCGGCGAAACGGCAGATACGCAGTATTTT